This paragraph reports one T cell receptor beta chain. Other DNA variants within this sample encode the same CDR3. This entry belongs to a study of OX40 agonist ivuxolimab in advanced cancers. Across the study: Previous treatment with anti-PD-1, anti-PD-L1 or anti-CTLA-4 therapy was allowed; roughly 40% had received some.

Looked up from germline, CDR1 is MDHEN and CDR2 is SYDVKM. V shed 6 bases and J shed 5 bases, with 5 bases lying between them. The CDR3 totals 11 residues. Measured with immunoSEQ multiplex PCR; TCRdb has only the in-frame clones, and not every one. The data show 25,000 to 35,000 clones, around 85% seen once. Sequenced here: CD4+ or CD8+ T cells sorted from blood, sampled in a trial of the OX40 agonist ivuxolimab. The genes are TRBV28 and TRBJ1-5; the D is unclear. The source is an adult with an advanced solid tumor such as melanoma, head and neck, liver or kidney cancer. The CDR3 nucleotides read TGTGCCAGCAGCTTTGATCAGCCCCAGCATTTT. Translation gives CASSFDQPQHF.